Each of the 27 T cell receptor beta chains below was sequenced from the same sample in a study of blood T cell repertoires in COVID-19. Sequenced by immunoSEQ multiplex PCR; TCRdb stores in-frame clones only, minus some. Among hundreds of thousands of clones listed, around 80% were seen once. The sequencing input was peripheral blood. These receptors all stem from a man aged 35 to 55 with acute or convalescent COVID-19.

This chain joins TRBV7-2 and TRBJ1-2; 7 bases map to TRBD1. The CDR3 is 16 residues long. Trimming removed 5 bases from V and 4 bases from J; junction bases left unmatched: 13. In germline, CDR1 is SGHTA, CDR2 FQGNSA. CDR3 residues: CASSIDYSDRLYGYTF. The CDR3 DNA reads TGTGCCAGCAGCATTGACTATTCGGACAGGCTCTATGGCTACACCTTC.

This clone was recorded once. The V and J genes are TRBV6-1 and TRBJ2-1, with TRBD2 matching over 14 bases. This CDR3 has 19 amino acids. From germline, CDR1 is MNHNS and CDR2 SASEGT. V shed 1 base, J shed 5 bases, and the junction held 10 bases outside the gene matches. The CDR3 loop reads CASSEDWTSGRPIHNEQFF. CDR3 coding DNA: TGTGCCAGCAGTGAAGATTGGACTAGCGGGAGGCCGATACACAATGAGCAGTTCTTC.

The chain recombines TRBV5-6 with TRBJ1-1; 9 bases are shared with TRBD1. This CDR3 is 16 amino acids long. Germline loops: CDR1 SGHDT, CDR2 YYEEEE. V shed 4 bases, J shed 5 bases, and the junction held 12 bases outside the gene matches. The CDR3 protein is CASSPGTGWEDTEAFF. Here the CDR3 DNA reads TGTGCCAGCAGCCCCGGGACAGGGTGGGAGGATACTGAAGCTTTCTTT.

A few counts support this clone. The chain is built from TRBV7-9 and TRBJ2-3, with D possibly TRBD2 on 5 matching bases. The germline V and J ends were trimmed by 0 bases and 1 base, with 11 bases remaining between them. The CDR3 totals 16 residues. CDR1 and CDR2 from the germline V gene are SEHNR and FQNEAQ (reference sequence). CDR3 DNA sequence: TGTGCCAGCAGCTTAGCGGACCTGCGGGGCACAGATACGCAGTATTTT. Encoded protein: CASSLADLRGTDTQYF.

The chain recombines TRBV7-2 with TRBJ2-1, with a possible D match to TRBD2 (6 bases). The CDR3 is 13 residues long. Germline V gene data show CDR1 as SGHTA and CDR2 as FQGNSA. Deletions cut 4 bases from V and 9 bases from J, with 13 bases between. The CDR3 DNA is TGTGCCAGCAGCTATCGGGAGAGGGGTGAGCAGTTCTTC. Translated, it gives CASSYRERGEQFF.

The V call is TRBV5-1, the J call TRBJ2-7; D perhaps matches TRBD1 (5 bases). Trimming removed 1 base from V and 5 bases from J, with 7 bases in between. Germline V gene data show CDR1 as SGHRS and CDR2 as YFSETQ. The CDR3 consists of 12 residues. CDR3 sequence reads: CASSLLGHEQYF. CDR3 DNA sequence: TGCGCCAGCAGCTTGCTGGGGCACGAGCAGTACTTC.

The gene calls are TRBV19 and TRBJ2-3; 8 positions agree with TRBD2. Germline CDR1 is LNHDA and CDR2 is SQIVND (reference sequence). V shed 6 bases, J shed 3 bases, and the junction held 11 bases outside the gene matches. CDR3 length: 16 amino acids. The CDR3 is CASSPYGAGETDTQYF. The DNA of the CDR3 is TGTGCCAGTAGCCCCTATGGAGCGGGAGAGACAGATACGCAGTATTTT. The variable domain in full, completed from reference TRBV19 and TRBJ2-3, reads DGGITQSPKYLFRKEGQNVTLSCEQNLNHDAMYWYRQDPGQGLRLIYYSQIVNDFQKGDIAEGYSVSREKKESFPLTVTSAQKNPTAFYLCASSPYGAGETDTQYFGPGTRLTVL.

This clone has a single count. The V call is TRBV4-1, the J call TRBJ1-1, with D possibly being TRBD1 (5 bases). The length of the CDR3 is 15 residues. Trimming left V 4 bases short and J 0 bases short, with 12 bases between. Germline V lookup: CDR1 MGHRA, CDR2 YSYEKL. CDR3 coding DNA: TGCGCCAGCAGCCCGCGGGGGAGAATGAACACTGAAGCTTTCTTT. Translation gives CASSPRGRMNTEAFF.

The chain employs TRBV5-1 and TRBJ2-1; maybe TRBD1 (6 bases). CDR3 length: 15 residues. Germline-derived CDR1 and CDR2 are SGHRS and YFSETQ. Trimming shortened V by 4 bases and J by 8 bases, and 19 bases separated the two germline ends. DNA of the CDR3: TGCGCCAGCAGCCCCGAAGGGGGTATTATAGATGAGCAGTTCTTC. It is translated as CASSPEGGIIDEQFF.

This chain connects TRBV2 to TRBJ2-7, with 7 positions matching TRBD2. The V gene's germline CDR1 is SNHLY and CDR2 FYNNEI. This CDR3 contains 15 residues. Trimming at V came to 5 bases and at J to 2 bases, leaving 9 bases not matched to a gene. CDR3 amino acids: CASSLGGGNTYEQYF. The CDR3 region has the DNA TGTGCCAGCAGTCTGGGGGGGGGAAATACCTACGAGCAGTACTTC.

The chain employs TRBV19 and TRBJ2-2, with TRBD1 as a possible D gene (5 bases). V gave up 4 bases and J gave up 8 bases, with 11 bases separating them. Germline V lookup: CDR1 LNHDA, CDR2 SQIVND (reference sequence). This CDR3 contains 13 residues. The CDR3 reads CASSKQVLGELFF. The CDR3 DNA follows: TGTGCCAGTAGTAAACAGGTTCTGGGGGAGCTGTTTTTT.

V and J are TRBV19 and TRBJ2-7, with TRBD1 identical over 10 bases. Trimming took 5 bases from V and 3 from J; bases not matched to a gene: 10. Germline V lookup: CDR1 LNHDA, CDR2 SQIVND (reference sequence). There are 16 residues in the CDR3. The CDR3 coding sequence is TGTGCCAGTAGTCGCGCCTCCGGGACAGGGGTCTACGAGCAGTACTTC. Protein sequence: CASSRASGTGVYEQYF.

V and J are TRBV10-3 and TRBJ2-1; D may be TRBD1 (5 bases). The V end was cut by 7 bases, the J end by 5 bases, with 12 bases between. Germline V gene lookup returns CDR1 ENHRY and CDR2 SYGVKD. This CDR3 region has 13 residues. CDR3 bases: TGTGCCATCACAAGGGGCCAGAACAATGAGCAGTTCTTC. Residues: CAITRGQNNEQFF.

The chain employs TRBV14 and TRBJ1-5, with D possibly TRBD1 on 5 matching bases. Deletions cut 9 bases from V and 5 bases from J, with 23 bases between. Germline V gene sequence: CDR1 SGHDN, CDR2 FVKESK. This CDR3 has 16 residues. CDR3 sequence (DNA): TGTGCCAGTCCTTACAAGAGGAATACAGGCCATCAGCCCCAGCATTTT. The encoded protein is CASPYKRNTGHQPQHF.

The J gene is TRBJ1-2, the V gene TRBV10-2, with a possible D match to TRBD1 (6 bases). Per the germline V gene, CDR1 is WSHSY and CDR2 is SAAADI. This CDR3 has 13 residues. Between the trimmed V and J ends, which lost 2 bases and 4 bases, there was a span of 8 bases. CDR3 residues: CASSEPQGYGYTF. The CDR3 bases are TGCGCCAGCAGTGAGCCACAGGGCTATGGCTACACCTTC.

The V and J genes are TRBV10-3 and TRBJ2-1; the match to TRBD2 covers 12 bases. There are 17 residues in the CDR3. With 6 bases clipped from V and 6 bases from J, the junction kept 12 bases outside the gene matches. The germline CDR1 and CDR2 sequences are ENHRY and SYGVKD. CDR3 DNA: TGTGCCATCAGCTCGTCTAGCGGGAGGGGACGGGGCAATGAGCAGTTCTTC. This encodes CAISSSSGRGRGNEQFF.

The rearrangement links TRBV4-2 to TRBJ2-3; 7 bases line up with TRBD2. Germline CDR1 and CDR2: LGHNA and YNFKEQ. After removal of 0 bases from V and 0 bases from J, the junction contained 6 bases not matched to a gene. The CDR3 length is 17 residues. The CDR3 loop reads CASSQDRAGLSTDTQYF. DNA for the CDR3: TGTGCCAGCAGCCAAGATCGAGCGGGATTGAGCACAGATACGCAGTATTTT.

The V call is TRBV20-1, the J call TRBJ2-7; weak D call: TRBD1 (6 bases). V lost 3 bases to trimming and J lost 4 bases, with 13 bases between them. CDR1 is DFQATT, CDR2 SNEGSKA, per germline (reference sequence). The CDR3 covers 13 residues. In DNA form, the CDR3 reads TGCAGTGCTAGTAGGACAGTTGGGTACGAGCAGTACTTC. Protein sequence: CSASRTVGYEQYF.

V is TRBV19 and J is TRBJ1-1; D is undetermined. The CDR3 spans 14 residues. Germline V gives CDR1 LNHDA, CDR2 SQIVND (reference sequence). Trimming removed 2 bases at V and 5 bases at J, with 12 bases between. CDR3 bases: TGTGCCAGTAGTATAACCTCGGCGGGGACTGAAGCTTTCTTT. Translating it yields CASSITSAGTEAFF.

This clone was seen only a few times. This chain joins TRBV19 and TRBJ2-3; 11 bases agree with TRBD2. The CDR3 has 20 amino acids. CDR1 LNHDA and CDR2 SQIVND come from the germline V gene (reference sequence). After removal of 2 bases from V and 0 bases from J, the junction contained 13 bases not matched to a gene. CDR3 protein: CASSIIRLASGRHSTDTQYF. CDR3 in DNA: TGTGCCAGTAGTATAATTCGTTTGGCTAGCGGGAGGCATAGCACAGATACGCAGTATTTT.

This clone was seen only once. The V gene is TRBV14, the J gene TRBJ1-2, with D maybe TRBD1 (5 bases). This CDR3 has 14 amino acids. The V gene's germline CDR1 is SGHDN and CDR2 FVKESK. The V end was cut by 0 bases, the J end by 4 bases, with 9 bases between. The CDR3 spells CASSQDWGVYGYTF. CDR3 DNA: TGTGCCAGCAGCCAAGATTGGGGGGTCTATGGCTACACCTTC. Supplemented by reference TRBV14 and TRBJ1-2, the full variable domain reads EAGVTQFPSHSVIEKGQTVTLRCDPISGHDNLYWYRRVMGKEIKFLLHFVKESKQDESGMPNNRFLAERTGGTYSTLKVQPAELEDSGVYFCASSQDWGVYGYTFGSGTRLTVV.

This clone was seen more than once but under ten times. The chain combines TRBV3-1 (or the pseudogene TRBV3-2) with TRBJ1-1; D uncertain. The CDR3 runs 15 residues. Germline CDR1 is LGHDT and CDR2 is YNNKEL (reference sequence). V shed 1 base and J shed 4 bases, with 13 bases lying between them. This chain's CDR3 is CASSQGTDRGTEAFF. CDR3 nucleotides: TGTGCCAGCAGCCAAGGTACAGACCGGGGCACTGAAGCTTTCTTT.

This sequence joins TRBV3-1 (or the pseudogene TRBV3-2) and TRBJ1-3; D is ambiguous. Trimming pared 1 base from V and 0 bases from J, leaving 10 bases between. The CDR3 totals 16 residues. Germline values: CDR1 LGHDT, CDR2 YNNKEL (reference sequence). The chain's CDR3 is CASSQGQVHSGNTIYF. In DNA, the CDR3 is TGTGCCAGCAGCCAAGGGCAGGTTCACTCTGGAAACACCATATATTTT.

The chain is built from TRBV5-1 and TRBJ2-5, with 12 bases aligning to TRBD2. The germline gives CDR1 SGHRS, CDR2 YFSETQ. The CDR3 sequence is 17 residues long. J lost 1 base, V lost 7 bases, and 11 bases had no gene match. CDR3 nucleotide sequence: TGCGCCAGCTCCTCGGGACTAGCGGGCGTGGGCCAAGAGACCCAGTACTTC. Encoded protein: CASSSGLAGVGQETQYF.

The chain recombines TRBV25-1 with TRBJ1-1; unclear D gene. Germline V CDR1 and CDR2: MGHDK, SYGVNS. There are 13 residues in the CDR3. Trimming left V 2 bases short and J 5 bases short, with 9 bases between. CDR3 sequence: CASSERGGTEAFF. The DNA of the CDR3 is TGTGCCAGCAGTGAAAGAGGAGGGACTGAAGCTTTCTTT.

The chain uses TRBV10-3 and TRBJ2-3; 7 nucleotides agree with TRBD2. Germline loops: CDR1 ENHRY, CDR2 SYGVKD. The CDR3 length is 18 residues. V trimming: 3 bases; J trimming: 0 bases; junction bases outside the gene matches: 12. The CDR3 loop reads CAISDLTGTTRSTDTQYF. For the CDR3, the DNA is TGTGCCATCAGTGACCTAACCGGGACTACGAGAAGCACAGATACGCAGTATTTT.

This sequence joins TRBV2 and TRBJ2-3; 7 bases line up with TRBD2. This CDR3 region has 15 residues. Germline V gene data show CDR1 as SNHLY and CDR2 as FYNNEI. Trimming took 4 bases from V and 2 from J; bases not matched to a gene: 6. The CDR3 is CASSGPSGYTDTQYF. The DNA for the CDR3 is TGTGCCAGCAGTGGTCCTAGCGGATACACAGATACGCAGTATTTT.